The clone carrying this TCR beta chain has a count of ten or more. Its antigen is as yet unknown. This CDR3 region has 15 residues. Germline-derived CDR1 and CDR2 are MGHRA and YSYEKL. Trimming removed 0 bases from V and 2 bases from J, with 10 bases in between. The source of the sample is a study of Graves' ophthalmopathy and Graves' hyperthyroidism. Study-level results: With a specificity of around 77% and a sensitivity of approximately 68%, the model predicted ophthalmopathy progression.

From RNA, the CDR3 regions of TCR beta chains were amplified and sequenced. HTBI-primed RT-PCR formed the first round, and a multiplex PCR formed the second. TCRdb re-analysed the multiplex PCR reads in MiXCR, keeping a single row per CDR3 protein. The table lists some 200,000 distinct CDR3 sequences, under 30% of them singletons. Each donor who had ophthalmopathy showed moderate-to-severe activity, a CAS of ≥3, a NOSPECS of ≥4, and a duration under 3 months. Uncontrolled infections, pregnancy, lactation or other autoimmune diseases led to patient exclusion. Clinical symptoms and serum thyroxine were used for diagnosis; TRAb, thyroid ultrasound and orbital computed tomography were also relied on.

The J gene is TRBJ1-1, the V gene TRBV4-1; no clear D gene. The sample was peripheral blood. The receptor's source is a man in his fifties or sixties with Graves' ophthalmopathy. The CDR3 loop reads CASSQDITSNTEAFF. CDR3 DNA: TGCGCCAGCAGCCAAGATATTACCTCCAACACTGAAGCTTTCTTT.